This T cell receptor (beta chain) originates from a study of long-term antiretroviral therapy in people with HIV. Germline V gives CDR1 SSHAT, CDR2 FNYEAQ (reference sequence). This CDR3 spans 13 amino acids. Version v3.0 of the immunoSEQ assay was performed at survey level. Sequenced by immunoSEQ multiplex PCR; TCRdb stores in-frame clones only, minus some. The sample contains tens of thousands of clones, around 86% of which appear only once. This specimen was unsorted PBMCs, taken 0.1 years before starting antiretroviral therapy. This chain uses TRBV7-7 with TRBJ1-4, with D maybe TRBD1 (5 bases). This receptor was identified in a woman aged 45-65 years with HIV. CDR3: CASGASNNEKLFF. For the CDR3, the DNA is TGTGCTAGCGGGGCCTCCAATAATGAAAAACTGTTTTTT.